This T cell receptor (beta chain) originates from a study of OX40 agonist ivuxolimab in advanced cancers. Assay: immunoSEQ multiplex PCR; the TCRdb copy retains only in-frame clones and omits some. The repertoire holds over 9,000 clones, approximately 78% seen once, with around an eighth in the top ten. The CDR3 length is 13 residues. From germline, CDR1 is MNHEY and CDR2 SMNVEV (reference sequence). V was shortened by 2 bases and J by 7 bases, with 9 bases between the two germline ends. Sample: CD4+ or CD8+ T cells sorted from blood, taken in a trial of the OX40 agonist ivuxolimab. The receptor's source is an adult with an advanced solid tumor such as melanoma, head and neck, liver or kidney cancer. The chain is built from TRBV27 and TRBJ1-5; unclear D gene. The CDR3 sequence is CASSLGWGQPQHF. Here the CDR3 DNA reads TGTGCCAGCAGTTTAGGATGGGGACAGCCCCAGCATTTT.